The T cell receptor (beta chain) under discussion was sequenced for a study of cytomegalovirus exposure and HLA in healthy donors. Study at large: There were roughly 110 million unique TCR beta sequences, drawn from about 190 million T cells, in an earlier analysis.

The PCR employed 60 Vbeta primers together with 13 Jbeta primers. Using immunoSEQ multiplex PCR, the repertoire was profiled, and TCRdb retains in-frame clones only, with some absent. The sample records about 160,000 clones, around 76% being singletons. The CDR3 totals 13 residues. Germline V CDR1 and CDR2: SGHVS, FQNEAQ. With V trimmed by 4 bases and J by 4 bases, 1 base remained unmatched. Note on this clone: No antigen is known for it.

Study-wide results and caveats: In a later analysis, CMV-associated beta chains were mostly HLA-associated, it appeared. TCR association rates varied by HLA locus in a later analysis, with DRB1 highest and HLA-C lowest.

The sequenced sample was PBMCs. The rearrangement joins TRBV7-8 to TRBJ1-2; 9 bases match TRBD1. This TCR was sampled from a girl aged 5 to 17 in good health and CMV-seropositive. This chain's CDR3 is CASSYRGLYGYTF. CDR3 nucleotides: TGTGCCAGCAGCTACAGGGGGCTCTATGGCTACACCTTC.